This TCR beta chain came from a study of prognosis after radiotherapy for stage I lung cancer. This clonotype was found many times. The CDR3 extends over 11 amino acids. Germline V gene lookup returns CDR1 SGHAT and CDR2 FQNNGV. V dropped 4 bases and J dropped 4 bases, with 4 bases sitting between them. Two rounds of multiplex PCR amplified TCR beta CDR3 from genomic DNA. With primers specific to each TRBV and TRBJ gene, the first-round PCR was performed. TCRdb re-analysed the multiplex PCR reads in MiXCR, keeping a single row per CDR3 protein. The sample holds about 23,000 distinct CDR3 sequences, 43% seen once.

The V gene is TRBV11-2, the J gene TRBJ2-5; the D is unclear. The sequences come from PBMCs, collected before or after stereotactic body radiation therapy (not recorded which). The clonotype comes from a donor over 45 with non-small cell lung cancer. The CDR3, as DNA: TGTGCCAGCAGCTACGGAGAGACCCAGTACTTC. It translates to CASSYGETQYF.